Following are 13 T cell receptor beta chains from one sample sequenced in a study of cytomegalovirus exposure and HLA in healthy donors. Primers included in the PCR were 60 Vbeta and 13 Jbeta primers. Libraries were prepared by immunoSEQ multiplex PCR; TCRdb keeps only in-frame clonotypes and omits some of them. The sample has about 160,000 clones; 85% are singletons. The specimen sequenced was PBMCs. The receptors originated from a boy aged 2-9 years in good health and CMV-seronegative.

The V and J genes are TRBV28 and TRBJ2-7, with TRBD2 as a possible D gene (6 bases). This CDR3 comprises 14 residues. Germline V gene sequence: CDR1 MDHEN, CDR2 SYDVKM. V lost 2 bases, J lost 0 bases, and 8 bases lay in between. The CDR3 sequence: CASSLAGTSYEQYF. In DNA, the CDR3 is TGTGCCAGCAGTTTAGCGGGGACCTCCTACGAGCAGTACTTC.

The rearrangement links TRBV6-1 to TRBJ1-5, with D possibly being TRBD1 (6 bases). Germline values: CDR1 MNHNS, CDR2 SASEGT. The ends were cut back, 5 bases at V and 5 bases at J, with 16 bases in the middle. The CDR3 runs 15 residues. The CDR3 nucleotides are TGTGCCAGCAGTCTTATCGGGGGGCAAGATCAGCCCCAGCATTTT. This codes for CASSLIGGQDQPQHF.

This chain connects TRBV2 to TRBJ1-4; perhaps TRBD1 as D (6 bases). Trimming removed 5 bases from V and 3 bases from J, with 16 bases in between. The CDR3 spans 16 residues. Germline V gene lookup returns CDR1 SNHLY and CDR2 FYNNEI. CDR3 coding DNA: TGTGCCAGCAGTAGGCTCCAGGGGCTCCCTAATGAAAAACTGTTTTTT. This encodes CASSRLQGLPNEKLFF.

This clone was recorded once. In the same sample, other DNA sequences code for this CDR3. This chain uses TRBV9 with TRBJ2-5, with 7 bases fitting TRBD2. The CDR3 is 14 residues long. The ends lost 0 bases at V and 5 bases at J; junction bases unmatched: 4. Germline V lookup: CDR1 SGDLS, CDR2 YYNGEE. In nucleotides, the CDR3 is TGTGCCAGCAGCGTAGGGCAGGGAGGGGAGACCCAGTACTTC. Translated, it gives CASSVGQGGETQYF. Drawing the rest from reference TRBV9 and TRBJ2-5, the complete variable domain is DSGVTQTPKHLITATGQRVTLRCSPRSGDLSVYWYQQSLDQGLQFLIQYYNGEERAKGNILERFSAQQFPDLHSELNLSSLELGDSALYFCASSVGQGGETQYFGPGTRLLVL.

The rearrangement links TRBV9 to TRBJ1-6, with D unresolved. The germline gives CDR1 SGDLS, CDR2 YYNGEE. The CDR3 runs 13 residues. The V end lost 2 bases, the J end lost 10 bases, and 10 bases lay between the germline ends. This CDR3 is CASSVEGLSPLHF. The DNA for the CDR3 is TGTGCCAGCAGCGTCGAGGGTCTGTCACCCCTCCACTTT.

The V and J genes are TRBV5-4 and TRBJ1-3, with D possibly being TRBD1 (5 bases). V lost 4 bases and J lost 3, with 14 bases in between. This CDR3 has 15 residues. Germline CDR1 is SGHNT and CDR2 is YYREEE (reference sequence). The CDR3 here is CASSPLGGDGNTIYF. The CDR3 DNA sequence: TGTGCCAGCAGCCCGCTCGGAGGGGATGGAAACACCATATATTTT.

For this clone: This same CDR3 is encoded by further DNA sequences in the sample. The chain joins TRBV11-2 to TRBJ2-1; no clear D gene. The CDR3 spans 13 residues. The V end was cut by 4 bases, the J end by 4 bases, with 8 bases between. The germline V gene has CDR1 SGHAT and CDR2 FQNNGV. The CDR3 loop reads CASSSEIYNEQFF. As DNA, the CDR3 is TGTGCCAGCAGCTCCGAGATATACAATGAGCAGTTCTTC.

The chain recombines TRBV6-1 with TRBJ1-2; D unresolved. This CDR3 region has 13 residues. Per germline, CDR1 MNHNS and CDR2 SASEGT. The V end was cut by 4 bases, the J end by 10 bases, with 16 bases between. CDR3 sequence: CASSALGEGYYTF. The CDR3 region has the DNA TGTGCCAGCAGTGCCCTCGGGGAGGGATACTACACCTTC.

The chain uses TRBV14 and TRBJ2-7, with 9 nucleotides matching TRBD1. V was clipped by 2 bases and J by 6 bases; unmatched bases: 2. Germline CDR1 is SGHDN and CDR2 is FVKESK. The CDR3 runs to 13 residues. The DNA for the CDR3 is TGTGCCAGCAGCCAAACAGGGGGCGGCGAGCAGTACGTC. Translation gives CASSQTGGGEQYV.

V is TRBV27 and J is TRBJ1-1, with 8 bases matching TRBD1. Germline-derived CDR1 and CDR2 are MNHEY and SMNVEV (reference sequence). The CDR3 sequence is 15 residues long. Trimming at V came to 3 bases and at J to 1 base, leaving 4 bases not matched to a gene. CDR3 DNA: TGTGCCAGCAGTTTCAACAGGGGGGGGAACACTGAAGCTTTCTTT. Translation: CASSFNRGGNTEAFF.

The CDR3 DNA reads TGCGCCAGCAGCCAAGTTATTAACGCGGGCTACACCTTC. As protein: CASSQVINAGYTF. The chain couples TRBV4-1 to TRBJ1-2; D remains ambiguous. Trimming cost V 1 base and J 8 bases, with 11 bases left between them. This CDR3 contains 13 residues. CDR1 MGHRA and CDR2 YSYEKL come from the germline V gene.

The J gene is TRBJ2-5, the V gene TRBV13; D perhaps matches TRBD2 (7 bases). V lost 1 base, J lost 7 bases, and 13 bases lay in between. The germline gives CDR1 PRHDT, CDR2 FYEKMQ (reference sequence). This CDR3 spans 14 amino acids. The CDR3 coding sequence is TGTGCCAGCAGCTTAGATCCAGGGGAGGGGACCCAGTACTTC. Its translation: CASSLDPGEGTQYF. Based on the CDR3 plus reference TRBV13 and TRBJ2-5, the full variable domain is AAGVIQSPRHLIKEKRETATLKCYPIPRHDTVYWYQQGPGQDPQFLISFYEKMQSDKGSIPDRFSAQQFSDYHSELNMSSLELGDSALYFCASSLDPGEGTQYFGPGTRLLVL.

The table lists this clone with a few counts. This chain connects TRBV5-1 to TRBJ1-1; no clear D gene. The CDR3 length is 13 residues. CDR1 and CDR2 from the germline V gene are SGHRS and YFSETQ. Trimming removed 3 bases at V and 0 bases at J, with 6 bases between. CDR3 protein: CASSSTVNTEAFF. CDR3 sequence (DNA): TGCGCCAGCAGCTCAACAGTGAACACTGAAGCTTTCTTT.